These T cell receptor beta chains were read from a single sample in a study of T cell repertoires and HLA-DP antigens. For these TCRs, the target antigens are not known. Sequenced by immunoSEQ multiplex PCR; TCRdb stores in-frame clones only, minus some. The data hold some 110,000 clones, with around 92% observed a single time. The sample was CD4+ T cells from PBMCs. Every receptor here comes from a woman aged 18-29 years in good health and CMV-seronegative. The CDR3 runs from the conserved cysteine through the conserved F or W. A D gene is named only where the DNA matches it firmly. Only part of the rows carry a size: once, few, many, or a class if the clone is expanded.

length,V,size,D,J,DNA,CDR3
17,TRBV9,NA,NA,TRBJ2-1,TGTGCCAGCAGCGTAACCAGCGGCAGACCCCCTCACAATGAGCAGTTCTTC,CASSVTSGRPPHNEQFF
15,TRBV29-1,NA,TRBD2,TRBJ2-1,TGCAGCGTCCAGGGACTAGCGGGGGCCGGTGGGGTAAAGTTCTTC,CSVQGLAGAGGVKFF
15,TRBV7-6,NA,TRBD2,TRBJ2-2,TGTGCCAGCAGCTGGTCTAGCGGGAACACCGGGGAGCTGTTTTTT,CASSWSSGNTGELFF
14,TRBV27,NA,TRBD1,TRBJ1-3,TGTGCCAGCAGTTTGACAGGGGTAGGAAACACCATATATTTT,CASSLTGVGNTIYF
13,TRBV29-1,NA,TRBD2,TRBJ2-7,TGCAGCGTTGAGAGCGGGAGGAGCGACGAGCAGTACTTC,CSVESGRSDEQYF
15,TRBV9,NA,NA,TRBJ1-1,TGTGCCAGCAGCGCCTACCGGGGCCCGAACACTGAAGCTTTCTTT,CASSAYRGPNTEAFF
15,TRBV10-2,once,TRBD2,TRBJ2-1,TGCGCCAGCAGTGACCAGCGGGAGTACGGGGATGAGCAGTTCTTC,CASSDQREYGDEQFF
12,TRBV6-5,NA,NA,TRBJ2-5,TGTGCCAGCAGTTCTCCCCCAGAGACCCAGTACTTC,CASSSPPETQYF
19,TRBV11-3,NA,TRBD2,TRBJ2-1,TGTGCCAGCAGCTCCGACAGCCGGCGGGGCGGGAGATCCTACAATGAGCAGTTCTTC,CASSSDSRRGGRSYNEQFF
17,TRBV7-9,NA,TRBD2,TRBJ2-1,TGTGCCAGCAGCTCTATCCCGGGACTAGCGGCTAACAATGAGCAGTTCTTC,CASSSIPGLAANNEQFF
15,TRBV27,NA,NA,TRBJ2-6,TGTGCCAGCAGCCCTAAAAGGGCTGGGGCCAACGTCCTGACTTTC,CASSPKRAGANVLTF
13,TRBV29-1,NA,NA,TRBJ2-1,TGCAGCGTTCTCCGCCTTGCCTACAATGAGCAGTTCTTC,CSVLRLAYNEQFF
19,TRBV28,NA,TRBD2,TRBJ2-7,TGTGCCAGCAGGGGCCCGGGACTAGCGGGAGCCCTTCCCTCCTACGAGCAGTACTTC,CASRGPGLAGALPSYEQYF
13,TRBV19,NA,NA,TRBJ2-2,TGTGCCAGTAGTAATTCGAACACCGGGGAGCTGTTTTTT,CASSNSNTGELFF
14,TRBV28,NA,NA,TRBJ1-4,TGTGCCAGCAGTTCGGGGGGATCTAATGAAAAACTGTTTTTT,CASSSGGSNEKLFF
11,TRBV20-1,NA,NA,TRBJ2-1,TGCAGTGCTCCCGGGGTGGCAGAGCAGTTCTTC,CSAPGVAEQFF
18,TRBV28,NA,TRBD2,TRBJ2-7,TGTGCCAGCAGGACAGGGGCGCCGGGACTAGCGGGAGCCTACGAGCAGTACTTC,CASRTGAPGLAGAYEQYF
16,TRBV2,NA,TRBD2,TRBJ2-3,TGTGCCAGCAGTCGCGGACTAGCGGGGGGTCAAGATACGCAGTATTTT,CASSRGLAGGQDTQYF
13,TRBV5-8,NA,NA,TRBJ2-3,TGTGCCAGCAGCTTCCTAGAAACAGATACGCAGTATTTT,CASSFLETDTQYF
12,TRBV7-3,once,NA,TRBJ2-7,TGTGCCAGCAGCTCCACCTCCGGCCAGCAGTACTTC,CASSSTSGQQYF
18,TRBV28,NA,NA,TRBJ2-3,TGTGCCAGCAGTTTGGGGCCCGAAAGGACTGGAGGCACAGATACGCAGTATTTT,CASSLGPERTGGTDTQYF
14,TRBV9,NA,NA,TRBJ1-3,TGTGCCAGCAGCGTAGCACAGGCCGGAAACACCATATATTTT,CASSVAQAGNTIYF
14,TRBV7-2,NA,TRBD1,TRBJ2-1,TGTGCCAGCAGCGCCGGGACAGTCCTCAATGAGCAGTTCTTC,CASSAGTVLNEQFF
19,TRBV28,NA,NA,TRBJ2-4,TGTGCCAGCAGTCCCACCCCCACCCCCAGGGGCGCAGGCAAAAACATTCAGTACTTC,CASSPTPTPRGAGKNIQYF
16,TRBV11-2,NA,TRBD2,TRBJ2-3,TGTGCCAGCAGCTTAGGGGTAGCGGGGTTGTCAGATACGCAGTATTTT,CASSLGVAGLSDTQYF